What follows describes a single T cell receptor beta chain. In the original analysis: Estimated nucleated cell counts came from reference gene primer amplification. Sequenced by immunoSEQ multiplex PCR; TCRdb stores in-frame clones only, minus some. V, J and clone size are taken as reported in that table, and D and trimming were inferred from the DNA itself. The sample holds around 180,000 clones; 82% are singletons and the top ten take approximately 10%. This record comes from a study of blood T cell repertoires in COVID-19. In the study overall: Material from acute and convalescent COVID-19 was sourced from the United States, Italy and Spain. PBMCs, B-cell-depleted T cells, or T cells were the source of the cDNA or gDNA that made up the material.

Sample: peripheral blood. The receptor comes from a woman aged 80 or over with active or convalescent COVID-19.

For the CDR3, the DNA is TGTGCCAGCAGCCCCCCAGCAGGGGGCAGGGAGACCCAGTACTTC. It codes for CASSPPAGGRETQYF. J is TRBJ2-5 and V is TRBV2; the match to TRBD1 covers 8 bases. Germline-derived CDR1 and CDR2 are SNHLY and FYNNEI. The CDR3 covers 15 residues. Trimming removed 6 bases from V and 5 bases from J; junction bases left unmatched: 11.